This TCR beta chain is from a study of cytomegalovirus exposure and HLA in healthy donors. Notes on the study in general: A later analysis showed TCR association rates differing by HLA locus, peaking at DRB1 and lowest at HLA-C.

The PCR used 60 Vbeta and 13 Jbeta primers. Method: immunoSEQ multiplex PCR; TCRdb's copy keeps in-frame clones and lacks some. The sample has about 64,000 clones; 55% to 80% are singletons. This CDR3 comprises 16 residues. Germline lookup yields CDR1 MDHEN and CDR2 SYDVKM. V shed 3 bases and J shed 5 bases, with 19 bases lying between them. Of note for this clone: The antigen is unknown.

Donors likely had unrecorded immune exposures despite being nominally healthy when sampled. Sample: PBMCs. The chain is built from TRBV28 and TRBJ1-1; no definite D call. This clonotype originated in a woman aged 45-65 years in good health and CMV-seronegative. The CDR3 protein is CASSLGGYDVETEAFF. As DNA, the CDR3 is TGTGCCAGCAGTTTGGGAGGGTACGACGTGGAGACTGAAGCTTTCTTT.